There are a few counts of the clone carrying this TCR beta chain. Previously, flow cytometry had revealed CD8+CD57+ cell expansion in the patients chosen for sequencing. This sample is part of a study of CD8+CD57+ T cells in acquired aplastic anemia. Genomic DNA, the template, was used for profiling of the TCR beta VDJ and CDR3. MiXCR was run by TCRdb on the reads, yielding one entry per CDR3 protein. Here the sample spans 80,000 to 100,000 distinct CDR3 sequences, 55% to 80% being singletons. CDR3 size: 14 residues. Germline CDR1 reads SGHVS; CDR2 reads FQNEAQ. Trimming left V 2 bases short and J 2 bases short, with 9 bases between.

The V and J genes are TRBV7-8 and TRBJ2-5, with no clear D. Sequencing input: sorted CD4+, CD8+, or CD8+CD57+ T cells (not recorded which) from PBMCs. This TCR was recovered from a human donor with aplastic anemia. The CDR3 spells CASSLSLPQETQYF. CDR3 nucleotides: TGTGCCAGCAGCTTATCCCTGCCACAAGAGACCCAGTACTTC.